This T cell receptor (beta chain) was recovered during a study of blood T cell repertoires in COVID-19. Overall study: The cDNA or gDNA used as material had been derived from T cells, B-cell-depleted T cells, or PBMCs.

The study drew participants aged 18 to 89 years from fewer than 30 US areas. A PCR-confirmed or clinician-diagnosed COVID-19 case had contacted exposed participants within 2 weeks of entry. This CDR3 contains 13 residues. In germline, CDR1 is SQVTM, CDR2 ANQGSEA. Losses at the gene ends were 4 bases for V and 8 bases for J; bases not matched to a gene: 7. Study processing details: Amplified reference gene primers provided the basis for estimating nucleated cell counts. Method: immunoSEQ multiplex PCR; TCRdb's copy keeps in-frame clones and lacks some. D and trimming were read from the DNA, whereas the V and J calls and clone size are those reported in that table. The sample shows about 430,000 clones, over 75% of them seen only once.

The material sequenced was PBMCs or T cells enriched from blood (not recorded which). This clonotype originated in a woman under 30 who had been exposed to COVID-19. The chain is built from TRBV29-1 and TRBJ1-4; 7 bases match TRBD1. The CDR3 sequence: CSVGDSLGEKLFF. For the CDR3, the DNA is TGCAGCGTTGGGGACAGCCTGGGGGAAAAACTGTTTTTT. The entire variable domain, with the rest obtained from reference TRBV29-1 and TRBJ1-4, is as follows: SAVISQKPSRDICQRGTSLTIQCQVDSQVTMMFWYRQQPGQSLTLIATANQGSEATYESGFVIDKFPISRPNLTFSTLTVSNMSPEDSSIYLCSVGDSLGEKLFFGSGTQLSVL.